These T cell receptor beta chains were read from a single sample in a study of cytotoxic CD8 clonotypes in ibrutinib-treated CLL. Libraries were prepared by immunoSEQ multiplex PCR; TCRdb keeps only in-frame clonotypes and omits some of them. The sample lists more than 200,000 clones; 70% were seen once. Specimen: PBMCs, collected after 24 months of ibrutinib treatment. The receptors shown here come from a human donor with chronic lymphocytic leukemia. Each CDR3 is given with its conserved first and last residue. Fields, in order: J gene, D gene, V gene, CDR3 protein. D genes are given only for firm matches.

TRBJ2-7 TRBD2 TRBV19 CASSIAGLAYEQYF
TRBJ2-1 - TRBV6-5 CASSYGLPVGEQFF
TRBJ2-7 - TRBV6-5 CASSPSPAREQYF
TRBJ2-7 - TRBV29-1 CSVVYPGPYEQYF
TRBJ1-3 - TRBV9 CASTPTVGGNTIYF
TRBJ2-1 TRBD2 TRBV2 CASRGSAGGPVNEQFF
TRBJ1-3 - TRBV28 CASQRGARNTIYF
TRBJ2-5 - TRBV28 CASSQQGETQYF
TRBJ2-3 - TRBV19 CASSIRGDTQYF
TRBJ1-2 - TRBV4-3 CASSQESHGKEWGYTF
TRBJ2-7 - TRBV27 CASSLGTTYEQYF
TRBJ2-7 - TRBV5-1 CASRLGYEQYF
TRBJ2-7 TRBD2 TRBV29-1 CSVQTSGRTEQYF
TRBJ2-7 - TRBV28 CASLSDDEQYF
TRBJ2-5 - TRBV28 CASSNGRLLRETQYF
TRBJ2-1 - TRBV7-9 CASSLGLGLNNEQFF
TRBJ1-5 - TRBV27 CASSPIGNQPQHF
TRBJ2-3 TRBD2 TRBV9 CASSPTTSGKSTDTQYF
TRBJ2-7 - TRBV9 CASSAGNPGTGYEQYF
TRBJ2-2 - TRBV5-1 CASSRGASNTGELFF
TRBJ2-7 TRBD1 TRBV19 CATGQGAREQYF
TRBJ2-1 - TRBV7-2 CAIPGIGNEQFF
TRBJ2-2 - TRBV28 CARPDNDRGELFF
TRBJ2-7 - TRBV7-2 CASSLGASPQQYF
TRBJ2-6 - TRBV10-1 CARRSSGANVLTF
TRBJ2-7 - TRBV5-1 CASSLKGTGISYEQYF
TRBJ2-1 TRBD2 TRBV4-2 CASSQPTSAPYNEQFF
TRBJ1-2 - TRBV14 CASSPTSKGVYGYTF
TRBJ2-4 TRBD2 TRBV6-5 CASSYQLAGAWYF
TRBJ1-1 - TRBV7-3 CASSYRITEAFF
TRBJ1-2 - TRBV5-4 CASSVGGDYGYTF
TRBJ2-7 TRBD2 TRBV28 CASSWLAGVNEQYF
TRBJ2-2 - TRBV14 CASSPFGAGELFF
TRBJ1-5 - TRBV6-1 CASSDGRPQHF
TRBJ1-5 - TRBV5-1 CASSLETGRQPQHF
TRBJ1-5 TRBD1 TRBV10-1 CASSGDRGGQPQHF